The entry below gives a single TCR beta chain sequence along with its context. Here immunoSEQ multiplex PCR was the method, and the copy in TCRdb shows in-frame clones only, minus some. The table includes about 180,000 clones, about four fifths detected once. V shed 3 bases, J shed 6 bases, and the junction held 7 bases outside the gene matches. The CDR3 sequence is 15 residues long. Germline loops: CDR1 LGHNA, CDR2 YNFKEQ. The data originate from a study of blood T cell repertoires in COVID-19. For the study at large: COVID-19 samples collected from the United States, Italy and Spain covered acute and convalescent phases. Sources were T cells, B-cell-depleted T cells, or PBMCs; the material itself was cDNA or gDNA.

V and J are TRBV4-2 and TRBJ2-7; 11 bases agree with TRBD2. This clonotype originated in a man aged 65 to 79 with active or convalescent COVID-19. Sequences were obtained from peripheral blood. CDR3 protein: CASSQETSGATEQYF. The CDR3 DNA reads TGTGCCAGCAGCCAGGAGACTAGCGGGGCCACCGAGCAGTACTTC.